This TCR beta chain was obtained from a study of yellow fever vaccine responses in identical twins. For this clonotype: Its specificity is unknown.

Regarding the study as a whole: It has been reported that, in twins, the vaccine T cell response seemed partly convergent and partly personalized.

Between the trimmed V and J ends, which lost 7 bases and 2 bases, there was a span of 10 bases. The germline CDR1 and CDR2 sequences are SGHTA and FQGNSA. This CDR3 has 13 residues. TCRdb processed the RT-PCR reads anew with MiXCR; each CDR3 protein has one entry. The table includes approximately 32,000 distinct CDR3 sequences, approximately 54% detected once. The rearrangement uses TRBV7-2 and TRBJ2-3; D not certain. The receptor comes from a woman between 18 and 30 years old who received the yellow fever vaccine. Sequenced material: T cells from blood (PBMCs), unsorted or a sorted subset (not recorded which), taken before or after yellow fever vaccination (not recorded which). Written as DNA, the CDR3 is TGTGCCAGCACGAGGCAACCCACAGATACGCAGTATTTT. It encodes CASTRQPTDTQYF.